Reported below is one TCR beta chain. The data stem from a study of OX40 agonist ivuxolimab in advanced cancers. Trimming took 2 bases from V and 5 from J; bases not matched to a gene: 3. CDR1 SGHNT and CDR2 YYREEE come from the germline V gene (reference sequence). The CDR3 sequence is 14 residues long. Clones were sequenced by immunoSEQ multiplex PCR, and TCRdb holds only the in-frame ones, with some missing. In the table there are about 83,000 clones, approximately 88% of which are singletons. Sampling times: baseline, cycle 4 day 1, cycle 7 day 1. J is TRBJ2-5 and V is TRBV5-4; 10 bases fit TRBD2. The receptor was derived from an adult with an advanced solid tumor such as melanoma, head and neck, liver or kidney cancer. Sequenced material: CD4+ or CD8+ T cells sorted from blood, taken in a trial of the OX40 agonist ivuxolimab. In DNA form, the CDR3 reads TGTGCCAGCAGCTTAGCGGGGGGGCAGGAGACCCAGTACTTC. Translating gives CASSLAGGQETQYF.